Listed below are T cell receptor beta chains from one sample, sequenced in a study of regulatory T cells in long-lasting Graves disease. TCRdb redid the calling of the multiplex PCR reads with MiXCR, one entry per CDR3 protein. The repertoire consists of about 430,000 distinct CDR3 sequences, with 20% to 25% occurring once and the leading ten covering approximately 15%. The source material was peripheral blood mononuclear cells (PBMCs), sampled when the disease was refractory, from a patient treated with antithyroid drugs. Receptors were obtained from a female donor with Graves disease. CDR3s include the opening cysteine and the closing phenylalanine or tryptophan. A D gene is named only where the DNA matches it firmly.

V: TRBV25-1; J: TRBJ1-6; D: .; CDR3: CASSVGTAGNSPLHF
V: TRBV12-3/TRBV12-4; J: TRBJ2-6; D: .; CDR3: CASSSRGRAYLSGANVLTF
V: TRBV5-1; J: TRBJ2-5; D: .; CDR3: CASSKDSETQYF
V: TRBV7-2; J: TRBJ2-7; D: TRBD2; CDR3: CASSPRTSGSGYEQYF
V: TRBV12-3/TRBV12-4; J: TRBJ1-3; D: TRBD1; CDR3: CASSLSDRASRLVYF
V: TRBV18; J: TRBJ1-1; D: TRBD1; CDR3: CASSYRGGPNTEAFF
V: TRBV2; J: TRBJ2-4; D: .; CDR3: CASSEAGQGWWSLAKNIQYF
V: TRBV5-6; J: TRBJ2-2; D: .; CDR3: CASSLTIFGELFF
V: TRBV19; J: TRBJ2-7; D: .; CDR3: CASSRDGSLSYEQYF
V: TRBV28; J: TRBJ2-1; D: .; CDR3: CASAGTGLARRGAYEQFF
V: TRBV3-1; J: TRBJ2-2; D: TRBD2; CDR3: CASRLNTGTSGKGELFF
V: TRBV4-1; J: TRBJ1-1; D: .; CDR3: CASSQDRGPPAEAFF
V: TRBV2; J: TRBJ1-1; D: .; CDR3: CASSEESPGNTEAFF
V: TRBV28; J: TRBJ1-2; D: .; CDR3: CASSLGGKRYGYTF
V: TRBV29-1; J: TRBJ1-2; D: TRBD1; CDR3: CSVQGDNYGYTF
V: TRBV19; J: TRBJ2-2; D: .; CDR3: CASSHDRMGNTGELFF
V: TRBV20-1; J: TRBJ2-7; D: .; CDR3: CSAPGEARGSYEQYF
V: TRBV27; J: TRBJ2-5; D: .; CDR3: CASSILGRETQYF
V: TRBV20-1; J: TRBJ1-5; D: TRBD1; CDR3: CSATRQGANQPQHF
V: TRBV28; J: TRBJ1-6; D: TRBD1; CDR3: CASSLYGTGGGSPLHF
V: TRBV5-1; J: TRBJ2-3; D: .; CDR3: CASSTLGTPPTDTQYF
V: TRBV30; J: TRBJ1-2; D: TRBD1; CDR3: CAWSTGGMSSRGYTF